This T cell receptor (beta chain) emerged from a study of shared clonotypes between healthy human individuals. A remark on this clone: This sequence is one base from a far larger clone and is likely a read error. The identical CDR3 is also encoded by other nucleotide sequences in the sample.

Assay: immunoSEQ multiplex PCR; the TCRdb copy retains only in-frame clones and omits some. The table records around 440,000 clones, roughly three quarters of them present only once. Germline V gene data show CDR1 as GTSNPN and CDR2 as SVGIG (reference sequence). The CDR3 is 15 residues long. Trimming shortened V by 7 bases and J by 7 bases, and 23 bases separated the two germline ends. Material for sequencing was PBMCs. This sequence originates from a woman aged 40 to 50 in good health. Some clones in this sample may be carry-over from other donors' samples. The chain is built from TRBV30 and TRBJ2-1, with a weak D call TRBD2 (6 bases). The CDR3 nucleotides are TGTGCCTCCACCGTGAACGGCGGGATCAATAATGAGCAGTTCTTC. Its protein product is CASTVNGGINNEQFF.